This entry concerns a single T cell receptor beta chain. The antigen is unknown. Each of the donors had 9 to 10 milliliters of peripheral blood drawn into EDTA-treated Vacutainer tubes. The amount of total RNA extracted per sample was at least 5 micrograms. The data stem from a study of blood T cells in healthy people across ages. Alongside a J-beta primer mix, a sample-barcoded 5' primer served in a second PCR lasting 7 to 11 cycles. Each CDR3 protein is one row after TCRdb ran MiXCR on the 5' RACE reads. The sample consists of about 830,000 distinct CDR3 sequences, nearly 60% of them appearing once. Study conclusions and caveats: Per million T cells, TCR beta diversity dropped about linearly as age rose. Higher diversity, along with more naive CD4+ cells, distinguished long-lived donors from aged donors.

The CDR3 contains 12 residues. V lost 10 bases and J 11 bases, leaving 17 bases between the germline ends. Germline CDR1 MNHEY, CDR2 SVGEGT. Input material: blood. This chain links TRBV6-2 or TRBV6-3 with TRBJ1-4; no definite D call. This receptor was obtained from a man younger than 40 in good health. CDR3 nucleotide sequence: TGTGCCACCGGCGACCAACAAGGGAAACTGTTTTTT. Translation: CATGDQQGKLFF.